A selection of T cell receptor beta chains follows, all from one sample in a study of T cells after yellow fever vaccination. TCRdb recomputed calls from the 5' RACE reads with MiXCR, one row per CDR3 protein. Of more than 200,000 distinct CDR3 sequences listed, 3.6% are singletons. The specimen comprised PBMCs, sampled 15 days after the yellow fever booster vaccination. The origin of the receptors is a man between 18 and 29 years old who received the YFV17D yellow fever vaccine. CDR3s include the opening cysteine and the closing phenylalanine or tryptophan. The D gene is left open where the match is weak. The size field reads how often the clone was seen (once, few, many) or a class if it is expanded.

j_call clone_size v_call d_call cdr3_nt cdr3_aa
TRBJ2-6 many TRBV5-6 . TGTGCCAGCACTCGTGGTGGGCAAGCCTCTGGGGCCAACGTCCTGACTTTC CASTRGGQASGANVLTF
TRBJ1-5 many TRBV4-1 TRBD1 TGCGCCAGCAGCCAGGGGACAGGGCCCAATCAGCCCCAGCATTTT CASSQGTGPNQPQHF
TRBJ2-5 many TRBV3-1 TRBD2 TGTGCCAGCAGCACCAGGGCGCGGGGGGCCTTAAGGTACCAAGAGACCCAGTACTTC CASSTRARGALRYQETQYF
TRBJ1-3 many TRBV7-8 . TGTGCCAGCAGCTTAGGCGGGGGGACTGGAAACACCATATATTTT CASSLGGGTGNTIYF
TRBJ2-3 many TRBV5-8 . TGTGCCAGCAGCCGTAGCGCAGATACGCAGTATTTT CASSRSADTQYF
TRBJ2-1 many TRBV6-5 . TGTGCCAGCAGATCCCCGGGGGAAGGGGGTGAGCAGTTCTTC CASRSPGEGGEQFF
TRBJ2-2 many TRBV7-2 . TGTGCCAGCAGCTCGGGACACAACACCGGGGAGCTGTTTTTT CASSSGHNTGELFF
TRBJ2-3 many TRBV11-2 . TGTGCCAGCAGCTTAGATCCCAGGGATACGCAGTATTTT CASSLDPRDTQYF
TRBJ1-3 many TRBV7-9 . TGTGCCAGCAGCTTAGCCAGAGAGCCTGGAAACACCATATATTTT CASSLAREPGNTIYF
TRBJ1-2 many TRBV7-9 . TGTGCCAGCGACGGGGGCAAAAGCTATGGCTACACCTTC CASDGGKSYGYTF
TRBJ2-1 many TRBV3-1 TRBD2 TGTGCCAGCAGCCAAGAGGCGGGGGGGGCGCGGTACAATGAGCAGTTCTTC CASSQEAGGARYNEQFF